This T cell receptor (beta chain) is drawn from a study of vaccination and CD4 T cells after COVID-19. Treatment reported: approximately 10-day PBMC culture with coronavirus spike peptide pools or control peptides (ViraFEST assay). Relative to its sample, this clonotype is medium-sized. Its antigen is unknown. CDR1 and CDR2 (germline): KGHSH, LQKENI. The V gene lost 3 bases and the J gene lost 2 bases, with 11 bases spanning the gap. The CDR3 is 14 residues long. Sequenced with the Oncomine TCR Beta short-read assay was DNA taken from cultured CD4+ T cells. Via MiXCR, TCRdb re-called the PCR reads, giving one row per CDR3 protein. Among about 20,000 distinct CDR3 sequences listed, approximately 59% were seen once.

The receptor comes from a human donor who had recovered from COVID-19. The sample in question was CD4+ T cells from blood, cultured in vitro, obtained after SARS-CoV-2 vaccination. The chain carries TRBV18 and TRBJ2-7; no clear D. CDR3 sequence reads: CASSPLQGPYEQYF. CDR3 bases: TGTGCCAGCTCACCTCTCCAAGGCCCCTACGAGCAGTACTTC.